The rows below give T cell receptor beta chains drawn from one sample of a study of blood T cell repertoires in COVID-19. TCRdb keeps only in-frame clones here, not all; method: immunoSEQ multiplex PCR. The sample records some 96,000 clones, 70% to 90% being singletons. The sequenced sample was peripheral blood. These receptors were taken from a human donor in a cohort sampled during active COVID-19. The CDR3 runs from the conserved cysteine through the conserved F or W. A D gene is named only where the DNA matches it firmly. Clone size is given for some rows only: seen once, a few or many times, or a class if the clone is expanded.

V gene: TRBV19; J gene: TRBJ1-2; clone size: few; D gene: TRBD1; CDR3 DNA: TGTGCCAGTAGTATGGACAGGGGGCGCGGTGGCTACACCTTC; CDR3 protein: CASSMDRGRGGYTF
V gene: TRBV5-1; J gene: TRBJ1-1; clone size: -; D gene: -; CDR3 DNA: TGCGCCAGCAGGTACCGGGACACTCTCGCCGGGACTGAAGCTTTCTTT; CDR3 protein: CASRYRDTLAGTEAFF
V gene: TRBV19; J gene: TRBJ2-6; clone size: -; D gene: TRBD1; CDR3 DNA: TGTGCCAGTAGTGCGGACAGGGGGGGGTCTGGGGCCAACGTCCTGACTTTC; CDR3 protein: CASSADRGGSGANVLTF
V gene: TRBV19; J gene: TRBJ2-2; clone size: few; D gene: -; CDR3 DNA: TGTGCCAGTAGTATCACCAGAGGCCAGGAGCTGTTTTTT; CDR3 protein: CASSITRGQELFF
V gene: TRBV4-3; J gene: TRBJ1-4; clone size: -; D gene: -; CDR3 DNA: TGCGCCAGCAGCCAAGATCGGGGGGGCTCAGTGAACACTAATGAAAAACTGTTTTTT; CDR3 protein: CASSQDRGGSVNTNEKLFF
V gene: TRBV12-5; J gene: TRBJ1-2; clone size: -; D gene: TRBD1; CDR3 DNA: TGTGCTAGTGGTTTGGATGGACAGGAAGCTAACTATGGCTACACCTTC; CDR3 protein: CASGLDGQEANYGYTF
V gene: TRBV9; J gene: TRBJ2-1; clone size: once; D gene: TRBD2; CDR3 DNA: TGTGCCAGCAGCGAGCCACGGGGGCTAGCGGGGAGCCCTGGCTACAATGAGCAGTTCTTC; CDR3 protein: CASSEPRGLAGSPGYNEQFF
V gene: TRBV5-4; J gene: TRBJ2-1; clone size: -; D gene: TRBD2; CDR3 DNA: TGTGCCAGCAGCGCATCGGGCGGGAGCTTCAATGAGCAGTTCTTC; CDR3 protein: CASSASGGSFNEQFF
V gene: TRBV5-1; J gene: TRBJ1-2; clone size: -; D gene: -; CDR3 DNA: TGCGCCAGCAGCCCGGGAGACAGCCTACTGATAGGCTACACCTTC; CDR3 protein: CASSPGDSLLIGYTF
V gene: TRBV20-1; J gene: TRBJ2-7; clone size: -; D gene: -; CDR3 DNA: TGCAGTGCTAGTGGGCCCCAACCTTACGAGCAGTACTTC; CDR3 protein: CSASGPQPYEQYF
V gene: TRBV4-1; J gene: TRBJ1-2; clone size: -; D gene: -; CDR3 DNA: TGCGCCAGCAGCCAAGATGTCGGCAGGGTTAACTATGGCTACACCTTC; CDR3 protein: CASSQDVGRVNYGYTF
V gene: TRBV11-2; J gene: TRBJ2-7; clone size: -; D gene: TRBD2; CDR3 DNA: TGTGCCAGCAGAACCCAACGCGGGGGTCGGCCCTACGAGCAGTACTTC; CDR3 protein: CASRTQRGGRPYEQYF
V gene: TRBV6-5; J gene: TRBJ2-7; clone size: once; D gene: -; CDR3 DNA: TGTGCCAGCAGTTACTCGGGGGACACGTACGAGCAGTACTTC; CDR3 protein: CASSYSGDTYEQYF
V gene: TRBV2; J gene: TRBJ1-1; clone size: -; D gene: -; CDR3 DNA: TGTGCCAGCAGTGAACAGATGTGGGGAAACAGGATAACTGAAGCTTTCTTT; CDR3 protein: CASSEQMWGNRITEAFF
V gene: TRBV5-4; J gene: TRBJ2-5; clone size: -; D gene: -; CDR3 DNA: TGTGCCAGCAGCTTCGTTTCCAGGGTAGAGACCCAGTACTTC; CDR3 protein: CASSFVSRVETQYF
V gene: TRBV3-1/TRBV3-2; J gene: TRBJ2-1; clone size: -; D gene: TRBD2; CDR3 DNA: TGTGCCAGCAGCCCCCGGAGATGGCGGGAGATTAGTGAGCAGTTCTTC; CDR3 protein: CASSPRRWREISEQFF
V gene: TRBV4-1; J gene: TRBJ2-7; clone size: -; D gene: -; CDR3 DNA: TGCGCCAGCAGCCAAGATCCGGGCTCCTACGAGCAGTACTTC; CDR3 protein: CASSQDPGSYEQYF
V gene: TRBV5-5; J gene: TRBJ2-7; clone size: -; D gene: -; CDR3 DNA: TGTGCCAGCAGCTTCTCGACCGGCGGAGAGGAGGGGTTC; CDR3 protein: CASSFSTGGEEGF
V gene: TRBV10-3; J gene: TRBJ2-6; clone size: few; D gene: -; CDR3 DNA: TGTGCCACTACGGACAGCTCTGGGGCCAACGTCCTGACTTTC; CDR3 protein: CATTDSSGANVLTF
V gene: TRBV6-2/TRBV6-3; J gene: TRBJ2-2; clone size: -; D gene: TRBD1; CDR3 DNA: TGTGCCAGCAGTTCTGAAATTGCCGGGACAGGAAAAACCGGGGAGCTGTTTTTT; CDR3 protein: CASSSEIAGTGKTGELFF
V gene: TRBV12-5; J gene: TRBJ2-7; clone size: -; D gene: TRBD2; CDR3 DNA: TGTGCTAGTGGTTTGGTAGCGGGGTCCGCCTACGAGCAGTACTTC; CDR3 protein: CASGLVAGSAYEQYF
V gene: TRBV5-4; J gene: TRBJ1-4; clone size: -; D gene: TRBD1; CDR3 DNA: TGTGCCAGCAGCTCTATGGGACAGGGGGCTAATGAAAAACTGTTTTTT; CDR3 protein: CASSSMGQGANEKLFF
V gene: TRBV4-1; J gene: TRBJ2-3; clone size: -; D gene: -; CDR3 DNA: TGCGCCAGCACCAGGGGCCGATATGCTTCAGATACGCAGTATTTT; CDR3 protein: CASTRGRYASDTQYF
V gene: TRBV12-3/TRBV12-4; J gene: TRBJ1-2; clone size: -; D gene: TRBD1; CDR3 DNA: TGTGCCAGCAGTTGGACAGGGAATGGCTACACCTTC; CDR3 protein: CASSWTGNGYTF
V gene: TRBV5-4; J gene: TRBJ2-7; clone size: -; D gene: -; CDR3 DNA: TGTGCCAGCAGGGCAGGTAATTTTCCCTACGAGCAGTACTTC; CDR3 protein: CASRAGNFPYEQYF
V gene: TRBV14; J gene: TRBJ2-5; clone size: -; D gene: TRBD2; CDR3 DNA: TGTGCCAGCAGCCAGGGGACTAGCGGGAGGACAGAGACCCAGTACTTC; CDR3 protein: CASSQGTSGRTETQYF
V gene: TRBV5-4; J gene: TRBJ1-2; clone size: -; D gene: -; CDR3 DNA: TGTGCCAGCAGCTTGGGTGGCAGGGGCAATTATGGCTACACCTTC; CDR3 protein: CASSLGGRGNYGYTF
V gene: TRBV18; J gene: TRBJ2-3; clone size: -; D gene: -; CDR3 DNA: TGTGCCAGCTCCGTCACAGATACGCAGTATTTT; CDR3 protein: CASSVTDTQYF
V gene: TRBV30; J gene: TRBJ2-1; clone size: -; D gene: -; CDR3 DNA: TGTGCCTGGAGTGACTATGTGGATGAGCAGTTCTTC; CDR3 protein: CAWSDYVDEQFF
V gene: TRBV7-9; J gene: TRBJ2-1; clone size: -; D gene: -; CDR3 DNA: TGTGCCAGCAGCTTATCCCTTGAGCAGTTCTTC; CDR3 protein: CASSLSLEQFF
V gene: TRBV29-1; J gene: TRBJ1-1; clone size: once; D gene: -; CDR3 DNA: TGCAGCCTGGGAGGAAACACTGAAGCTTTCTTT; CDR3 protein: CSLGGNTEAFF
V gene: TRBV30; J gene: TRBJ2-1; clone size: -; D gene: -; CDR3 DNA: TGTGCCTGGAGCATAGTGAATCCGGGGAATGAGCAGTTCTTC; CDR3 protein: CAWSIVNPGNEQFF
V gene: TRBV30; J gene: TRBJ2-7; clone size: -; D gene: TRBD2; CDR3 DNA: TGTGCCTGGAGTGTCGGGTCCGGGGGGAGATACGAGCAGTACTTC; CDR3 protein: CAWSVGSGGRYEQYF
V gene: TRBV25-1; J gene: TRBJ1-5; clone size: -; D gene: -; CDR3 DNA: TGTGCCAGCAGTGGTCAGGGGAGCAATCAGCCCCAGCATTTT; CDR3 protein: CASSGQGSNQPQHF
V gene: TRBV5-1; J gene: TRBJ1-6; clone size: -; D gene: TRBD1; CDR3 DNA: TGCGCCAGCAGCTTGGGGGGACAGGGTGATTCACCCCTCCACTTT; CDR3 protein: CASSLGGQGDSPLHF
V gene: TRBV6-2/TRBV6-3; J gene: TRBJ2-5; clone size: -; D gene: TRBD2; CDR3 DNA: TGTGCCAGCAGTTCAATGACCGGGACTAGCGGGGTATTGGAGACCCAGTACTTC; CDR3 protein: CASSSMTGTSGVLETQYF
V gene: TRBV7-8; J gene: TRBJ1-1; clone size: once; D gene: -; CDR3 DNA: TGTGCCAGCAGCTTAGGCGGCCTACTGGGGAACACTGAAGCTTTCTTT; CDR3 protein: CASSLGGLLGNTEAFF
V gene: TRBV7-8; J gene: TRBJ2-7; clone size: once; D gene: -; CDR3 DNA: TGTGCCAGCAGCCTCGATGAGGCCTACGAGCAGTACTTC; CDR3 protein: CASSLDEAYEQYF
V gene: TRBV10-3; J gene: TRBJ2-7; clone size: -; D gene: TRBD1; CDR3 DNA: TGTGCCATCAGTGGATTGACAGGGTACGAGCAGTACTTC; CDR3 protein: CAISGLTGYEQYF
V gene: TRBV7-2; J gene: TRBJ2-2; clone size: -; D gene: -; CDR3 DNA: TGTGCCAGCAGCCCACGGGAACAGTGGTCGAACACCGGGGAGCTGTTTTTT; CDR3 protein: CASSPREQWSNTGELFF
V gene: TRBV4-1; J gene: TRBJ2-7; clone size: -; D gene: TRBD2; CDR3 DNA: TGCGCCAGCAGCCAAGAGAGTCTAGCGGGAGGTTTCCCCTACGAGCAGTACTTC; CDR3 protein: CASSQESLAGGFPYEQYF
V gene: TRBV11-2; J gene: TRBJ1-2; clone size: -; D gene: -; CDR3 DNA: TGTGCCAGCACCCAAAGCGGGGGCGCGGGCTATGGCTACACCTTC; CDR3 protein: CASTQSGGAGYGYTF
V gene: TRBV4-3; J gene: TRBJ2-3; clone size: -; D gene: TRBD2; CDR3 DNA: TGCGCCAGCAGCCGGGCGACTAGCGGGGGGGCGGTAGATACGCAGTATTTT; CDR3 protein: CASSRATSGGAVDTQYF
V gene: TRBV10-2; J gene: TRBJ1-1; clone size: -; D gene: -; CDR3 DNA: TGCGCCAGCCTTGGACAAGCGAACACTGAAGCTTTCTTT; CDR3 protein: CASLGQANTEAFF
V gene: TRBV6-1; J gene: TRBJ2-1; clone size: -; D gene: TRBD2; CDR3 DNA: TGTGCCAGCAGTGAAGCCTCTTCGGGGGGGACTTACAATGAGCAGTTCTTC; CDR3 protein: CASSEASSGGTYNEQFF
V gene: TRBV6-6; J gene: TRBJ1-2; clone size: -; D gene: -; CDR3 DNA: TGTGCCAGCAGTTACGCGGGACCGCGCAACTATGGCTACACCTTC; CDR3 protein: CASSYAGPRNYGYTF
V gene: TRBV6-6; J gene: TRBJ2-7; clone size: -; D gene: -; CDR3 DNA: TGTGCCAGCAGTTACTCGAAACAGGGCTTAGGCTACGAGCAGTACTTC; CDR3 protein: CASSYSKQGLGYEQYF
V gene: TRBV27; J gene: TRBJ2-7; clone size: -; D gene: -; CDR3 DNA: TGTGCCAGCAGTTATACAGGCCCCTACGAGCAGTACTTC; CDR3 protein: CASSYTGPYEQYF
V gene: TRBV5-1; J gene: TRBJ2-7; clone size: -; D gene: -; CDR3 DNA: TGCGCCAGCAGCTTGGGTACATGTTTT; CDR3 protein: CASSLGTCF
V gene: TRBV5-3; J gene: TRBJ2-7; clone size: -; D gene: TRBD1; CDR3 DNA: TGTGCCAGAAGCACTCAGGGGGCCTACGAGCAGTACTTC; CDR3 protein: CARSTQGAYEQYF
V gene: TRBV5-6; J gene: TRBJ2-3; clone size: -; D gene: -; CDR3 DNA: TGTGCCAGCAGCTTGGTGAGTGCTCTTGGCACAGATACGCAGTATTTT; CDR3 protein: CASSLVSALGTDTQYF
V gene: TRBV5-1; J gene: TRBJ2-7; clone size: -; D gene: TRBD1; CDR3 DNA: TGCGCCAGCAGCGTGGGACAGGGGGGCTACGAGCAGTACTTC; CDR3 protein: CASSVGQGGYEQYF
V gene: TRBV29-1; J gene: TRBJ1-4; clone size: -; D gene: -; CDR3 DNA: TGCAGCGTTGAAGAGGGGACTCCCACTTTT; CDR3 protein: CSVEEGTPTF
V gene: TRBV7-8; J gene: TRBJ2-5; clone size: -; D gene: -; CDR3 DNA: TGTGCCAGCAGCTTAGATTGGGTCGGGGAGACCCAGTACTTC; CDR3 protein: CASSLDWVGETQYF
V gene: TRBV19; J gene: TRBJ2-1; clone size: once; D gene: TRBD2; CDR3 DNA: TGTGCCAGTAGTCCAGGACTAGCGGGCTACATTTTTGGTCAGTTCTTC; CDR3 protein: CASSPGLAGYIFGQFF
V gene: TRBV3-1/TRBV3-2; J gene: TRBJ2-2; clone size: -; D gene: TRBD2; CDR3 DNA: TGTGCCAGCAGCTATCATTCCGGGGGGGCCTCCGGGGAGCTGTTTTTT; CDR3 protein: CASSYHSGGASGELFF
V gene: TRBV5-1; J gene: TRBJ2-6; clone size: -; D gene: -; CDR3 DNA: TGCGCCAGCACCCAGGGGAATCTCTACGCTGGGGCCAACGTCCTGACTTTC; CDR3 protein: CASTQGNLYAGANVLTF
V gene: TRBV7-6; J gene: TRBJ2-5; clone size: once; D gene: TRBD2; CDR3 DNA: TGTGCCAGCAGCCCAAGAGGACTAGCGGGACGAGAGACCCAGTACTTC; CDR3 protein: CASSPRGLAGRETQYF
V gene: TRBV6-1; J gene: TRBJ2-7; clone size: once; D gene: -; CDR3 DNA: TGTGCCAGCAGTGAAAGAGGGGCAGGGGACGAGCAGTACTTC; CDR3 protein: CASSERGAGDEQYF
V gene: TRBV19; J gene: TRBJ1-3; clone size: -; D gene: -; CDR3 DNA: TGTGCCAGTAGTACCCCAGACAGGATCGGTGGAAACACCATATATTTT; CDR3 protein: CASSTPDRIGGNTIYF